This entry lists 21 T cell receptor beta chains sequenced from one sample in a study of cytomegalovirus exposure and HLA in healthy donors. It was with 60 Vbeta and 13 Jbeta primers that the PCR ran. Produced via immunoSEQ multiplex PCR; TCRdb's table is partial and in-frame only. The sample holds roughly 200,000 clones, about four fifths seen once. The specimen sequenced was PBMCs. The receptors originated from a female donor in good health and CMV-seronegative.

The CDR3 DNA reads TGTGCCAGCAGCCGAAGACAGGGGAGTCAGCCCCAGCATTTT. It translates to CASSRRQGSQPQHF. The rearrangement links TRBV7-9 to TRBJ1-5, with 8 bases matching TRBD1. V gave up 5 bases and J gave up 6 bases; unmatched junction bases: 6. The CDR3 has 14 residues. Germline CDR1 SEHNR, CDR2 FQNEAQ (reference sequence).

The V and J genes are TRBV11-3 and TRBJ2-3; 11 bases map to TRBD1. Losses at the gene ends were 5 bases for V and 5 bases for J; bases not matched to a gene: 6. The CDR3 is 15 amino acids. Germline-derived CDR1 and CDR2 are SGHNT and YENEEA. The CDR3 region has the DNA TGTGCCAGCAGCCACGGACAGGGGGCCGAAGATACGCAGTATTTT. Protein product: CASSHGQGAEDTQYF.

V is TRBV12-5 and J is TRBJ1-1; TRBD1 is a possible D gene (6 bases). CDR3 length: 15 residues. With 4 bases removed from V and 4 bases from J, the gap between germline ends came to 16 bases. Germline values: CDR1 LGHNT, CDR2 FRNRAP. CDR3 amino acids: CASGSTRGRATEAFF. The CDR3 bases are TGTGCTAGTGGTTCCACCAGGGGAAGGGCCACTGAAGCTTTCTTT. Using reference TRBV12-5 and TRBJ1-1 for the parts outside the CDR3, the full variable domain is DARVTQTPRHKVTEMGQEVTMRCQPILGHNTVFWYRQTMMQGLELLAYFRNRAPLDDSGMPKDRFSAEMPDATLATLKIQPSEPRDSAVYFCASGSTRGRATEAFFGQGTRLTVV.

The chain uses TRBV7-3 and TRBJ1-1; 7 bases match TRBD1. Germline V lookup: CDR1 SGHTA, CDR2 FQGTGA. The CDR3 runs to 14 residues. The J segment lost 2 bases and the V segment lost 5 bases, leaving 5 bases of the junction unmatched. The CDR3 bases are TGTGCCAGCAGCAAGGACAGGACCAACACTGAAGCTTTCTTT. Protein product: CASSKDRTNTEAFF.

CDR3 nucleotide sequence: TGTGCCAGCAGCTTAGAGTCACTCTACGAGCAGTACTTC. It yields the protein CASSLESLYEQYF. V and J are TRBV7-8 and TRBJ2-7; D uncertain. Per germline, CDR1 SGHVS and CDR2 FQNEAQ. The CDR3 contains 13 residues. V was shortened by 1 base and J by 3 bases, with 7 bases between the two germline ends.

The chain has TRBV7-9 and TRBJ2-1, with TRBD2 identical over 7 bases. The length of the CDR3 is 19 residues. Losses at the gene ends were 5 bases for V and 8 bases for J; bases not matched to a gene: 24. The germline gives CDR1 SEHNR, CDR2 FQNEAQ (reference sequence). The CDR3 region is CASSPPRSGQYLSVDEQFF. CDR3 bases: TGTGCCAGCAGCCCTCCCCGTAGCGGGCAATACCTGAGTGTAGATGAGCAGTTCTTC. The complete variable domain, with remaining parts taken from reference TRBV7-9 and TRBJ2-1, reads DTGVSQNPRHKITKRGQNVTFRCDPISEHNRLYWYRQTLGQGPEFLTYFQNEAQLEKSRLLSDRFSAERPKGSFSTLEIQRTEQGDSAMYLCASSPPRSGQYLSVDEQFFGPGTRLTVL.

This chain links TRBV2 with TRBJ1-1; D is perhaps TRBD1 (6 bases). The germline V gene encodes CDR1 SNHLY and CDR2 FYNNEI. V lost 5 bases, J lost 1 base, and 11 bases lay in between. The CDR3 is made up of 14 amino acids. CDR3 bases: TGTGCCAGCAGTCCCGGGACAACGAACACTGAAGCTTTCTTT. Amino acid sequence: CASSPGTTNTEAFF. The full variable domain, completed using reference TRBV2 and TRBJ1-1, is EPEVTQTPSHQVTQMGQEVILRCVPISNHLYFYWYRQILGQKVEFLVSFYNNEISEKSEIFDDQFSVERPDGSNFTLKIRSTKLEDSAMYFCASSPGTTNTEAFFGQGTRLTVV.

The V and J genes are TRBV7-6 and TRBJ1-2; 7 bases align to TRBD1. The V gene end was trimmed by 1 base and the J gene end by 8 bases; junction bases not matched to a gene: 4. There are 13 residues in the CDR3. The V gene's germline CDR1 is SGHVS and CDR2 FNYEAQ. CDR3 protein: CASSLEQGRGYTF. DNA for the CDR3: TGTGCCAGCAGCTTAGAACAGGGGAGAGGCTACACCTTC.

V and J are TRBV18 and TRBJ1-2; 7 nucleotides line up with TRBD1. The CDR3 has 14 amino acids. V gave up 3 bases and J gave up 3 bases; unmatched junction bases: 4. The germline CDR1 and CDR2 sequences are KGHSH and LQKENI. CDR3 region: CASSPAGTDYGYTF. In DNA, the CDR3 is TGTGCCAGCTCACCCGCCGGGACAGACTATGGCTACACCTTC. Together with reference TRBV18 and TRBJ1-2, the CDR3 gives the full variable domain: NAGVMQNPRHLVRRRGQEARLRCSPMKGHSHVYWYRQLPEEGLKFMVYLQKENIIDESGMPKERFSAEFPKEGPSILRIQQVVRGDSAAYFCASSPAGTDYGYTFGSGTRLTVV.

The rearrangement joins TRBV9 to TRBJ1-1, with D unresolved. CDR1 SGDLS and CDR2 YYNGEE come from the germline V gene. The CDR3 consists of 16 residues. V gave up 0 bases and J gave up 0 bases, with 12 bases separating them. The CDR3 region is CASSVAGGLMNTEAFF. DNA of the CDR3: TGTGCCAGCAGCGTAGCGGGCGGACTTATGAACACTGAAGCTTTCTTT. Full variable domain (remainder filled in from reference TRBV9 and TRBJ1-1): DSGVTQTPKHLITATGQRVTLRCSPRSGDLSVYWYQQSLDQGLQFLIQYYNGEERAKGNILERFSAQQFPDLHSELNLSSLELGDSALYFCASSVAGGLMNTEAFFGQGTRLTVV.

The V gene is TRBV18, the J gene TRBJ1-2; weak D call: TRBD1 (5 bases). V lost 0 bases to trimming and J lost 4 bases, with 9 bases between them. This CDR3 region has 14 residues. From germline, CDR1 is KGHSH and CDR2 LQKENI. The CDR3 DNA sequence: TGTGCCAGCTCACCACCCACAGGCGCCTATGGCTACACCTTC. Encoded protein: CASSPPTGAYGYTF.

The J gene is TRBJ1-5, the V gene TRBV6-5; perhaps TRBD1 as D (5 bases). CDR1 is MNHEY and CDR2 is SVGAGI in the germline V gene. The ends were cut back, 3 bases at V and 5 bases at J, with 11 bases in the middle. There are 14 residues in the CDR3. The CDR3 bases are TGTGCCAGCAGTTATGGGCAGGGTTATCAGCCCCAGCATTTT. Translated: CASSYGQGYQPQHF.

The gene calls are TRBV6-6 and TRBJ2-1; 10 nucleotides align to TRBD2. Per the germline V gene, CDR1 is MNHNY and CDR2 is SVGAGI (reference sequence). V lost 8 bases to trimming and J lost 4 bases; unmatched junction nucleotides: 11. The CDR3 consists of 16 residues. In DNA form, the CDR3 reads TGTGCCAGCGGGGGGGACGGACTAGCGGCATACAATGAGCAGTTCTTC. This encodes CASGGDGLAAYNEQFF.

The CDR3 spells CASGEGLAYNEQFF. The CDR3, as DNA: TGTGCCAGCGGAGAGGGACTAGCCTACAATGAGCAGTTCTTC. The rearrangement uses TRBV9 and TRBJ2-1, with TRBD2 matching over 8 bases. The CDR3 is 14 residues long. The trim removed 7 bases at V and 2 bases at J, leaving 5 bases unmatched. Germline V lookup: CDR1 SGDLS, CDR2 YYNGEE.

This sequence joins TRBV18 and TRBJ1-4; 10 bases are shared with TRBD1. Germline CDR1 and CDR2: KGHSH and LQKENI. The CDR3 runs to 15 residues. V shed 4 bases, J shed 6 bases, and the junction held 5 bases outside the gene matches. CDR3 loop: CASSRDRGLDEKLFF. Written as DNA, the CDR3 is TGTGCCAGCTCACGCGACAGGGGGCTGGATGAAAAACTGTTTTTT.

The chain couples TRBV7-8 to TRBJ2-7; tentative D call: TRBD2 (6 bases). Trimming removed 7 bases at V and 0 bases at J, with 10 bases between. The CDR3 has 13 amino acids. Per the germline V gene, CDR1 is SGHVS and CDR2 is FQNEAQ. The DNA of the CDR3 is TGTGCCAGCAAGGAGCGGGCCTCCTACGAGCAGTACTTC. As protein: CASKERASYEQYF.

The chain couples TRBV6-9 to TRBJ2-2, with TRBD2 matching over 10 bases. The CDR3 has 17 residues. Trimming at V came to 0 bases and at J to 3 bases, leaving 4 bases not matched to a gene. Looked up from germline, CDR1 is MNHGY and CDR2 is SVAAGI. The CDR3 DNA sequence: TGTGCCAGCAGTTATTCGAGGCTAGCGGGAGACACCGGGGAGCTGTTTTTT. Translation gives CASSYSRLAGDTGELFF.

Points on this clone: The junction does not match germline at one end; this may be a read error. The J gene is TRBJ2-1, the V gene TRBV6-5; 7 nucleotides line up with TRBD2. Per germline, CDR1 MNHEY and CDR2 SVGAGI. This CDR3 is 14 amino acids long. The CDR3 region has the DNA TGTGCCAGCAGTTACTCGGGAGGGTGGAATGGGCAGTTCTTC. Protein: CASSYSGGWNGQFF.

The chain is built from TRBV11-2 and TRBJ2-1, with TRBD2 identical over 7 bases. Germline CDR1 is SGHAT and CDR2 is FQNNGV. Trimming took 1 base from V and 1 from J; bases not matched to a gene: 7. The length of the CDR3 is 17 residues. CDR3 nucleotides: TGTGCCAGCAGCTTAGGGGCGGGAGCTGGTTCCTACAATGAGCAGTTCTTC. This gives the protein CASSLGAGAGSYNEQFF.

This CDR3 reads CASRPRQEGYGYTF. The CDR3 region has the DNA TGTGCCAGCAGACCGCGACAGGAAGGCTATGGCTACACCTTC. This chain joins TRBV5-8 and TRBJ1-2, with TRBD1 as a possible D gene (6 bases). The CDR3 covers 14 residues. The ends were cut back, 5 bases at V and 4 bases at J, with 15 bases in the middle. Germline V lookup: CDR1 SGHTS, CDR2 YDEGEE. The variable domain in full, with the rest retrieved from reference TRBV5-8 and TRBJ1-2, is EAGVTQSPTHLIKTRGQQATLRCSPISGHTSVYWYQQALGLGLQFLLWYDEGEERNRGNFPPRFSGRQFPNYSSELNVNALELEDSALYLCASRPRQEGYGYTFGSGTRLTVV.

The V gene is TRBV28, the J gene TRBJ1-2; the D gene is possibly TRBD1 (6 bases). CDR3 length equals 15 residues. V lost 7 bases and J 4 bases, leaving 19 bases between the germline ends. CDR1 is MDHEN and CDR2 is SYDVKM in the germline V gene. The DNA for the CDR3 is TGTGCCAGCAACACCTTGGGGGGGGCTCCCTATGGCTACACCTTC. It translates to CASNTLGGAPYGYTF.